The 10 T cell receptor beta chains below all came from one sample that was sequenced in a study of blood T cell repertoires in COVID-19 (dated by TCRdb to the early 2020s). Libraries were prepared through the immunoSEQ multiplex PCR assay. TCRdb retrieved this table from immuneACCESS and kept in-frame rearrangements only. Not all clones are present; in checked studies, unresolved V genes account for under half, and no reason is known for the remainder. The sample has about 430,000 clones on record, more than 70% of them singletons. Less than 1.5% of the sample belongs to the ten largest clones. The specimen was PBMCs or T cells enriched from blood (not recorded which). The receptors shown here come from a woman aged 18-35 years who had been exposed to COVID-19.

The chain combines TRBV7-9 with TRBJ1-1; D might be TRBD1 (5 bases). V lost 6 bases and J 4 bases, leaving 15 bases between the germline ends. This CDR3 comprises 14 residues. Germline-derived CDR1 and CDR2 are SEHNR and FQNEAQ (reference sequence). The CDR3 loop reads CASRFTGGSTEAFF. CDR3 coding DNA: TGTGCCAGCAGATTTACGGGGGGGAGCACTGAAGCTTTCTTT. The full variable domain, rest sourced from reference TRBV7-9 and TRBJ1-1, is DTGVSQNPRHKITKRGQNVTFRCDPISEHNRLYWYRQTLGQGPEFLTYFQNEAQLEKSRLLSDRFSAERPKGSFSTLEIQRTEQGDSAMYLCASRFTGGSTEAFFGQGTRLTVV.

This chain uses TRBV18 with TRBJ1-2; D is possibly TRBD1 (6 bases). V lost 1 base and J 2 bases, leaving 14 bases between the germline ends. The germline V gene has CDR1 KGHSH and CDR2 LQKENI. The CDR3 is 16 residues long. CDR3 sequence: CASSPLDSLLNYGYTF. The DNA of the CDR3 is TGTGCCAGCTCACCACTGGACAGCCTTTTAAACTATGGCTACACCTTC.

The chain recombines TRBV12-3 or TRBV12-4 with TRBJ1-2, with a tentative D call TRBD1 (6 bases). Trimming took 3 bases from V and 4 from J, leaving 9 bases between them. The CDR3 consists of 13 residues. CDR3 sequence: CASSLIRGYGYTF. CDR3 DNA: TGTGCCAGCAGTTTGATCAGGGGCTATGGCTACACCTTC.

The CDR3 sequence: CASSPRTPYGYTF. The CDR3 coding sequence is TGTGCCAGCAGCCCCCGGACTCCCTATGGCTACACCTTC. The chain recombines TRBV7-8 with TRBJ1-2; D is uncertain. Trimming cost V 5 bases and J 4 bases, with 11 bases left between them. From germline, CDR1 is SGHVS and CDR2 FQNEAQ. The CDR3 is 13 residues long.

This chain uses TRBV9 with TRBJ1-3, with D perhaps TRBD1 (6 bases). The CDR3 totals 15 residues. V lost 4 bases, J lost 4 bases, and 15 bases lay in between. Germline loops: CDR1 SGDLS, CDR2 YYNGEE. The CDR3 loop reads CASSFAGAAGNTIYF. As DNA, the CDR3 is TGTGCCAGCAGCTTCGCAGGGGCCGCCGGAAACACCATATATTTT.

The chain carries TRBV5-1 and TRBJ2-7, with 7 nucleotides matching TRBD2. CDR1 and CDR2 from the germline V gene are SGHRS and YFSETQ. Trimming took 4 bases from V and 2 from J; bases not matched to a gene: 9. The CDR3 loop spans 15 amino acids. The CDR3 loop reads CASSSGLERTYEQYF. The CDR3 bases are TGCGCCAGCAGCAGCGGACTAGAACGCACCTACGAGCAGTACTTC.

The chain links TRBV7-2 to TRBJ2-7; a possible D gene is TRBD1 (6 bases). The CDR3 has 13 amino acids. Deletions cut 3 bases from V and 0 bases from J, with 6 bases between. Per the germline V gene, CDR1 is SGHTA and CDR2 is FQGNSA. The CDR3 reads CASSFRGSYEQYF. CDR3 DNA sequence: TGTGCCAGCAGCTTCAGGGGCTCCTACGAGCAGTACTTC.

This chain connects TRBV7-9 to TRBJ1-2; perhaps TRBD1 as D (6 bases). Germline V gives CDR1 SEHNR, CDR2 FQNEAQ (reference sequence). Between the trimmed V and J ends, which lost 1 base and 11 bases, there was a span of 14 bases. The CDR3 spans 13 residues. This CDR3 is CASSLEGTLTYTF. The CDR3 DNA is TGTGCCAGCAGCTTAGAGGGGACACTGACTTACACCTTC.

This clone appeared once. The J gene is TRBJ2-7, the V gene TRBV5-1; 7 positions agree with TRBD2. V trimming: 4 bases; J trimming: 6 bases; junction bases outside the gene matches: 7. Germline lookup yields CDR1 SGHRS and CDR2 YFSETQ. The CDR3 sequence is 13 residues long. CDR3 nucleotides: TGCGCCAGCAGCCCCGTGACTAGCCGCGAGCAGTACTTC. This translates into CASSPVTSREQYF.

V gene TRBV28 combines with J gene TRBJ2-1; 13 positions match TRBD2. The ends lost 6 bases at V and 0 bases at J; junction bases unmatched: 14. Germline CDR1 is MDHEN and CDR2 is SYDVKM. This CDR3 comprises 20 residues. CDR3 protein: CASSNRRLAGGKGSYNEQFF. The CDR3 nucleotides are TGTGCCAGCAGCAACCGGAGACTAGCGGGAGGAAAGGGCTCCTACAATGAGCAGTTCTTC. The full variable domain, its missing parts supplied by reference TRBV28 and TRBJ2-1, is DVKVTQSSRYLVKRTGEKVFLECVQDMDHENMFWYRQDPGLGLRLIYFSYDVKMKEKGDIPEGYSVSREKKERFSLILESASTNQTSMYLCASSNRRLAGGKGSYNEQFFGPGTRLTVL.